This T cell receptor (beta chain) was captured by sequencing in a study of control samples from healthy donors and cancer patients (dated by TCRdb to between 2020 and 2021). To note about this clone: Its cognate antigen has yet to be identified. Per-base quality was not reported, and no clone a single base away is much larger than it.

The library relied on the immunoSEQ multiplex PCR assay. The clones in this table, taken by TCRdb from immuneACCESS, are in-frame only. Not every clone is retained; where verified, under half of the shortfall comes from an unresolved V gene, and the cause of the rest is unknown. This sample comprises 150,000 or so clones, about 87% of them detected only once. Together, the top ten hold around 13% of the sample. Deletion took 4 bases off V and 0 bases off J, with a span of 13 bases between the germline ends. Reading from cysteine to phenylalanine, the CDR3 counts 15 amino acids. Here the CDR3 DNA is all that survives: 45 bases in frame from base 1. CDR1 and CDR2, looked up from the germline V gene (reference sequence), are SEHNR and FQNEAQ.

The material sequenced was blood. The TCR was taken from a man between 25 and 39 years old in good health. The chain employs TRBV7-9 and TRBJ2-7, with a tentative D gene TRBD2 over 6 matching bases. The DNA sequence reads TGTGCCAGCAGCTCAATTAGCGGACCCTCCTACGAGCAGTACTTC. Its protein product is CASSSISGPSYEQYF.